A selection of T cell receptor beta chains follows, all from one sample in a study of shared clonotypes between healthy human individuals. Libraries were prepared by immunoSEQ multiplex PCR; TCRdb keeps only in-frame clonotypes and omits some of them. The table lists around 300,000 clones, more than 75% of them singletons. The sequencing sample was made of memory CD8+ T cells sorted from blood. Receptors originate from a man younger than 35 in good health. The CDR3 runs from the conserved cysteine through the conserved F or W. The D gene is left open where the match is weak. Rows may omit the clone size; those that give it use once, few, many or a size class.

DNA: TGTGCCAGCAGCAGGGATTTTGGTGAAAAACTGTTTTTT; CDR3: CASSRDFGEKLFF; V: TRBV11-1; D: .; J: TRBJ1-4; size: .
DNA: TGTGCCAGCAGCTCGGAAGACAATGAGCAGTTCTTC; CDR3: CASSSEDNEQFF; V: TRBV7-6; D: .; J: TRBJ2-1; size: .
DNA: TGTGCCAGTAGTATTGTGGGGAATGGGGCCAACGTCCTGACTTTC; CDR3: CASSIVGNGANVLTF; V: TRBV19; D: .; J: TRBJ2-6; size: few
DNA: TGCGCCAGCAGCCAAGGAAGGCTAGCGGGAGAGTCCTACAATGAGCAGTTCTTC; CDR3: CASSQGRLAGESYNEQFF; V: TRBV4-3; D: TRBD2; J: TRBJ2-1; size: .
DNA: TGTGCCAGCAGCTCTGGACTAGCGGGAGCTGGAGAGACCCAGTACTTC; CDR3: CASSSGLAGAGETQYF; V: TRBV5-8; D: TRBD2; J: TRBJ2-5; size: once
DNA: TGTGCCACCAGGCTTAACTATGGCTACACCTTC; CDR3: CATRLNYGYTF; V: TRBV7-2; D: .; J: TRBJ1-2; size: few
DNA: TGTGCCACCCTGAGAGGGAGTGGGTTTACCTACGAGCAGTACTTC; CDR3: CATLRGSGFTYEQYF; V: TRBV6-1; D: .; J: TRBJ2-7; size: .
DNA: TGTGCCAGCAGTGACGGTTGGGCCACCTACGAGCAGTACTTC; CDR3: CASSDGWATYEQYF; V: TRBV2; D: .; J: TRBJ2-7; size: .
DNA: TGTGCCAGCAGCTTAGGCCGGGATGGAGATTTGCGGGCTTTCTTT; CDR3: CASSLGRDGDLRAFF; V: TRBV7-6; D: .; J: TRBJ1-1; size: .
DNA: TGTGCCAGCAGCGTAGCTCGGACAGGGCCACAAGAGACCCAGTACTTC; CDR3: CASSVARTGPQETQYF; V: TRBV9; D: TRBD1; J: TRBJ2-5; size: .
DNA: TGTGCCTGGAGTCTAGGCCTCGGGGCCAACGTCCTGACTTTC; CDR3: CAWSLGLGANVLTF; V: TRBV30; D: .; J: TRBJ2-6; size: .
DNA: TGTGCCAGCAGCTTATTTTACAGCAACACCGGGGAGCTGTTTTTT; CDR3: CASSLFYSNTGELFF; V: TRBV5-8; D: .; J: TRBJ2-2; size: .
DNA: TGTGCCAGCAGGGACCAGAGGAGCTCCTACAATGAGCAGTTCTTC; CDR3: CASRDQRSSYNEQFF; V: TRBV7-8; D: .; J: TRBJ2-1; size: .
DNA: TGTGCCAGCAGCTCGCCAATGGGACAGGGGAAAGAGACCCAGTACTTC; CDR3: CASSSPMGQGKETQYF; V: TRBV9; D: TRBD1; J: TRBJ2-5; size: .
DNA: TGTGCCAGCAGCGTAGAGGGGTTTTCAAATGAAAAACTGTTTTTT; CDR3: CASSVEGFSNEKLFF; V: TRBV9; D: .; J: TRBJ1-4; size: .
DNA: TGCGCCAGCAGCCAAGTCGGCCGGGACTCCGACTCTGGGGCCAACGTCCTGACTTTC; CDR3: CASSQVGRDSDSGANVLTF; V: TRBV4-3; D: .; J: TRBJ2-6; size: .
DNA: TGTGCCAGCAGCCGTCTAGGGGGCAAAACAGCTTTCTTT; CDR3: CASSRLGGKTAFF; V: TRBV7-2; D: TRBD1; J: TRBJ1-1; size: .
DNA: TGTGCCAGCAGGAAACTAGGGGTCGAGCAGTACTTC; CDR3: CASRKLGVEQYF; V: TRBV11-2; D: .; J: TRBJ2-7; size: .
DNA: TGTGCCAGCAGTGCCCCGACTAGCGGGAGTTGGGAGCAGTACTTC; CDR3: CASSAPTSGSWEQYF; V: TRBV2; D: TRBD2; J: TRBJ2-7; size: .
DNA: TGTGCCAGCAGGCGTGGACAGGAAAACTATGGCTACACCTTC; CDR3: CASRRGQENYGYTF; V: TRBV27; D: TRBD1; J: TRBJ1-2; size: .
DNA: TGTGCCAGTAGTAGGACAGGGCGCACTGAAGCTTTCTTT; CDR3: CASSRTGRTEAFF; V: TRBV19; D: TRBD1; J: TRBJ1-1; size: .
DNA: TGTGCCAGCAGCCAACGAGGTGGGGAGACCCAGTACTTC; CDR3: CASSQRGGETQYF; V: TRBV28; D: .; J: TRBJ2-5; size: .
DNA: TGTGCCAGCAGAGCCTCTAGTTACGGATATGGCTACACCTTC; CDR3: CASRASSYGYGYTF; V: TRBV2; D: .; J: TRBJ1-2; size: .
DNA: TGCGCCAGCCGCCTGCCTGTTTACGGGCCGCAGCCCCAGCATTTT; CDR3: CASRLPVYGPQPQHF; V: TRBV5-1; D: .; J: TRBJ1-5; size: .
DNA: TGTGCCAGCAGTTACACTGGACAGAACTACGAGCAGTACTTC; CDR3: CASSYTGQNYEQYF; V: TRBV6-5; D: .; J: TRBJ2-7; size: once
DNA: TGTGCCAGCAGCTTAGATGCAGGCTATGTCCTCTCGGGAGCTTTCTTT; CDR3: CASSLDAGYVLSGAFF; V: TRBV7-9; D: .; J: TRBJ1-1; size: .
DNA: TGTGCCAGCAGCCAAAGACAGGCCCAAGAGACCCAGTACTTC; CDR3: CASSQRQAQETQYF; V: TRBV13; D: .; J: TRBJ2-5; size: .
DNA: TGTGCCACCAGCAGAGATTTATGGGCGGGGTCGACGTACAATGAGCAGTTCTTC; CDR3: CATSRDLWAGSTYNEQFF; V: TRBV15; D: .; J: TRBJ2-1; size: .
DNA: TGTGCCAGCACCCCTGGAGGGGGCCACGAGCAGTACTTC; CDR3: CASTPGGGHEQYF; V: TRBV6-6; D: .; J: TRBJ2-7; size: .
DNA: TGTGCCAGCAAAGCGGGGGATGGGTACGAGCAGTACTTC; CDR3: CASKAGDGYEQYF; V: TRBV5-4; D: TRBD2; J: TRBJ2-7; size: .
DNA: TGTGCCAGCAGCTGGGGGGGGATGGATTCACCCCTCCACTTT; CDR3: CASSWGGMDSPLHF; V: TRBV11-2; D: .; J: TRBJ1-6; size: .
DNA: TGCGCCAGCAGCTGGGAGCCTGCGGATACGCAGTATTTT; CDR3: CASSWEPADTQYF; V: TRBV5-1; D: .; J: TRBJ2-3; size: .
DNA: TGTGCCTGGAGCGGGGACGTCTACGAGCAGTACTTC; CDR3: CAWSGDVYEQYF; V: TRBV30; D: .; J: TRBJ2-7; size: .
DNA: TGTGCCAGCACCGAGGGGGTATGGACAACAGATACGCAGTATTTT; CDR3: CASTEGVWTTDTQYF; V: TRBV9; D: .; J: TRBJ2-3; size: .
DNA: TGTGCCAGCTCAACCGACAGGGTTGGTACTGAAGCTTTCTTT; CDR3: CASSTDRVGTEAFF; V: TRBV18; D: TRBD1; J: TRBJ1-1; size: .
DNA: TGTGCCAGCAGCCTAGGAAACCCACTAGCGGGGAGTTACGAGCAGTACTTC; CDR3: CASSLGNPLAGSYEQYF; V: TRBV27; D: TRBD2; J: TRBJ2-7; size: few
DNA: TGTGCAAGTCGCTTAGCGAGGCTCGAGACAGTGAAATTAGCGGCCCCCGAGGAGACCCAGTACTTC; CDR3: CASRLARLETVKLAAPEETQYF; V: TRBV12-2; D: .; J: TRBJ2-5; size: .
DNA: TGTGCCACCAGCATTCCGGGACAGGGGAGGAATCAGCCCCAGCATTTT; CDR3: CATSIPGQGRNQPQHF; V: TRBV15; D: TRBD1; J: TRBJ1-5; size: .
DNA: TGTGCCAGCAGTCTCTCCCTGGGGACACCTGGCTACACCTTC; CDR3: CASSLSLGTPGYTF; V: TRBV27; D: .; J: TRBJ1-2; size: .
DNA: TGTGCCAGCAGCCAATCACAGACCCCACTCGAGCAGTACTTC; CDR3: CASSQSQTPLEQYF; V: TRBV16; D: .; J: TRBJ2-7; size: .
DNA: TGCGCCAGCAGCCAAGATTCAGGGACCCAGTACTTC; CDR3: CASSQDSGTQYF; V: TRBV4-3; D: .; J: TRBJ2-5; size: .
DNA: TGTGCCAGCAGCTCTGTGGAGCGGGAGGGCCTATATGAGCAGTTCTTC; CDR3: CASSSVEREGLYEQFF; V: TRBV7-2; D: TRBD2; J: TRBJ2-1; size: .
DNA: TGCGCCAGCAGCCGAGACGGCGGAAACACCATATATTTT; CDR3: CASSRDGGNTIYF; V: TRBV5-1; D: .; J: TRBJ1-3; size: many
DNA: TGTGCCAGCAGTCCGTACGGGGGAGGTGAAGCTTTCTTT; CDR3: CASSPYGGGEAFF; V: TRBV27; D: .; J: TRBJ1-1; size: .
DNA: TGTGCCAGCAGCTTATCCGGGACAGGGGCCACTGAAGCTTTCTTT; CDR3: CASSLSGTGATEAFF; V: TRBV9; D: TRBD1; J: TRBJ1-1; size: .
DNA: TGTGCCAGCAGCTTAGATGGACAGGACCAAGAGACCCAGTACTTC; CDR3: CASSLDGQDQETQYF; V: TRBV7-9; D: TRBD1; J: TRBJ2-5; size: .
DNA: TGTGCCAGTGCAGGTTCACCCCTCCACTTT; CDR3: CASAGSPLHF; V: TRBV2; D: .; J: TRBJ1-6; size: few
DNA: TGTGCCAGCAGCTACTTGGGACTAGCGGGAGGGAACAATGAGCAGTTCTTC; CDR3: CASSYLGLAGGNNEQFF; V: TRBV5-4; D: TRBD2; J: TRBJ2-1; size: once
DNA: TGTGCCTCAGGGGCCGCGCAAACAGATACGCAGTATTTT; CDR3: CASGAAQTDTQYF; V: TRBV30; D: .; J: TRBJ2-3; size: .
DNA: TGCAGCGTTGAGGTTAGCGGGAGGAACACCGGGGAGCTGTTTTTT; CDR3: CSVEVSGRNTGELFF; V: TRBV29-1; D: TRBD2; J: TRBJ2-2; size: few
DNA: TGTGCAATCCGAGACTTCTCCTACAATGAGCAGTTCTTC; CDR3: CAIRDFSYNEQFF; V: TRBV6-1; D: .; J: TRBJ2-1; size: .
DNA: TGTGCCAGCAGCCCACTCGTTAATGACTACGAGCAGTACTTC; CDR3: CASSPLVNDYEQYF; V: TRBV7-6; D: .; J: TRBJ2-7; size: .
DNA: TGTGCCAGCAGTTACTTTGAGACCCAGTACTTC; CDR3: CASSYFETQYF; V: TRBV6-5; D: .; J: TRBJ2-5; size: .
DNA: TGCGCCAGCAGCCAAGATAGGGCCACGGTGGACTATGGCTACACCTTC; CDR3: CASSQDRATVDYGYTF; V: TRBV4-3; D: .; J: TRBJ1-2; size: .
DNA: TGTGCCAGTAGTCCACACGCCAGGGAAGCCTACACCTTC; CDR3: CASSPHAREAYTF; V: TRBV19; D: .; J: TRBJ1-2; size: .
DNA: TGTGCCAGCAGCTCACAGACTAGCGGGGCTAACAATGAGCAGTTCTTC; CDR3: CASSSQTSGANNEQFF; V: TRBV5-6; D: TRBD2; J: TRBJ2-1; size: .